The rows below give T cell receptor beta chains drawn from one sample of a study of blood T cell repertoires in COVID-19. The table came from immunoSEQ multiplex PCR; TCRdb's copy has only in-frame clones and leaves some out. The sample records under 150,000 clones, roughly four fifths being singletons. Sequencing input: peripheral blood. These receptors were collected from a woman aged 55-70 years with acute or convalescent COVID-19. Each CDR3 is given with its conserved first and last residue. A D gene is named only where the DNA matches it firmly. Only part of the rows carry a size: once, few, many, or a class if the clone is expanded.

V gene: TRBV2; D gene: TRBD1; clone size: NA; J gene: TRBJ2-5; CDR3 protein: CASRPGTGRETQYF; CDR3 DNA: TGTGCCAGCAGGCCCGGGACAGGGAGGGAGACCCAGTACTTC
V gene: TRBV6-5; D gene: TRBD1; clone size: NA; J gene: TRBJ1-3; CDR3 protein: CASTRTGGNTIYF; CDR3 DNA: TGTGCCAGCACCAGGACAGGTGGAAACACCATATATTTT
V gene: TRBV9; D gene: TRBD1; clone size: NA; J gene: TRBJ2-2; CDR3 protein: CASSGPTGGATGELFF; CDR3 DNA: TGTGCCAGCAGCGGCCCAACAGGGGGCGCAACCGGGGAGCTGTTTTTT
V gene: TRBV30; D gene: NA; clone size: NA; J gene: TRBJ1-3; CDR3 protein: CAWNSLSGNTIYF; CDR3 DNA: TGTGCCTGGAATTCCCTCTCTGGAAACACCATATATTTT
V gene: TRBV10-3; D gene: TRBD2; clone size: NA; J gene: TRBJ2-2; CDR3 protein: CAISELADPRHTGELFF; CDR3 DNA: TGTGCCATCAGTGAGCTAGCGGATCCGAGGCACACCGGGGAGCTGTTTTTT
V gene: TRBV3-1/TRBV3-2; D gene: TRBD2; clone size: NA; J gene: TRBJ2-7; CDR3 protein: CASSQKPSSGDYEQYF; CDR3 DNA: TGTGCCAGCAGCCAAAAACCCTCTAGCGGAGACTACGAGCAGTACTTC
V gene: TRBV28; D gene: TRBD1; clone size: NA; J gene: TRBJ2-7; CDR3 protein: CASSPMTGGSYEQYF; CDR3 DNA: TGTGCCAGCAGCCCTATGACAGGGGGCAGCTACGAGCAGTACTTC
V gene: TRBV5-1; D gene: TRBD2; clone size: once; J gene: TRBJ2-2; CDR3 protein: CASSFGLAGFANTGELFF; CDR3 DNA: TGCGCCAGCAGCTTCGGACTAGCGGGGTTCGCGAACACCGGGGAGCTGTTTTTT
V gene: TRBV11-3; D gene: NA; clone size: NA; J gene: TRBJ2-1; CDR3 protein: CASSLDRGRVNEQFF; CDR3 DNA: TGTGCCAGCAGCTTAGACAGGGGACGGGTGAATGAGCAGTTCTTC
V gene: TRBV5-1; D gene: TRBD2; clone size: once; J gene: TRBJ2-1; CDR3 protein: CASSRSGAPYNEQFF; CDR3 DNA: TGCGCCAGCAGTCGGAGCGGGGCCCCTTACAATGAACAGTTCTTC
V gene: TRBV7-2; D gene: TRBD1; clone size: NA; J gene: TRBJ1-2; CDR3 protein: CASSLAQQGYYGYTF; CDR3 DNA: TGTGCCAGCAGCTTAGCCCAACAGGGGTACTATGGCTACACCTTC
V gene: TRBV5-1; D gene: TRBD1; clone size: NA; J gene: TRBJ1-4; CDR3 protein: CASSAGGPRGEKLFF; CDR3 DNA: TGCGCCAGCAGCGCAGGGGGCCCCAGGGGTGAAAAACTGTTTTTT
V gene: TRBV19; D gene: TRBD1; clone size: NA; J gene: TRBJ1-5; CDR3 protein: CASAGGGQPQHF; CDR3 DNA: TGTGCCAGTGCAGGGGGCGGTCAGCCCCAGCATTTT
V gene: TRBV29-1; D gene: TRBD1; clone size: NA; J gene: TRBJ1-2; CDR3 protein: CSARVGQVNYGYTF; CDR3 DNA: TGCAGCGCTCGCGTAGGACAGGTTAACTATGGCTACACCTTC
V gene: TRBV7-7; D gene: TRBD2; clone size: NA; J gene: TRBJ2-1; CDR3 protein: CASSRNSGGEQFF; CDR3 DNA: TGTGCCAGCAGCCGAAATAGCGGGGGTGAGCAGTTCTTC
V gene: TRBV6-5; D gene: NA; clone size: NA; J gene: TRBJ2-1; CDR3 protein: CASSPTVQSGEQFF; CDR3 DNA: TGTGCCAGCAGTCCCACAGTCCAAAGCGGTGAGCAGTTCTTC
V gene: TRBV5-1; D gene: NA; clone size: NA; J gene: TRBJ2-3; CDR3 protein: CASSLVNNRRDTQYF; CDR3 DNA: TGCGCCAGCAGCTTGGTTAACAACAGGAGAGATACGCAGTATTTT
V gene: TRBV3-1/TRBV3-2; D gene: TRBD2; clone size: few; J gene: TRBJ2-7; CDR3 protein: CASSQGLAGEPEQYF; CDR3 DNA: TGTGCCAGCAGCCAAGGACTAGCGGGGGAACCAGAGCAGTACTTC
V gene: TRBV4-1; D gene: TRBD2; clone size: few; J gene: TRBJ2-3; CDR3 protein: CASSLSPAGGLDTQYF; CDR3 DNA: TGCGCCAGCAGCCTCTCACCAGCGGGGGGCCTAGATACGCAGTATTTT
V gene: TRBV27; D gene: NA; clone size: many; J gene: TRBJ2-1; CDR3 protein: CASSPRPGNNEQFF; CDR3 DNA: TGTGCCAGCAGTCCTCGTCCGGGAAACAATGAGCAGTTCTTC
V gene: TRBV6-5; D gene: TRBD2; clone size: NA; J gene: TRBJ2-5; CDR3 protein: CASSYGLAVQETQYF; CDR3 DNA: TGTGCCAGCAGTTACGGTCTAGCGGTCCAAGAGACCCAGTACTTC
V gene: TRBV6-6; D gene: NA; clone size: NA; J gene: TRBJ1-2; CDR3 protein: CASRTDSLYGYTF; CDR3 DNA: TGTGCCAGCAGAACGGACAGCCTCTATGGCTACACCTTC
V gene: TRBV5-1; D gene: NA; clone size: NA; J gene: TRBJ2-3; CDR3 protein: CASSLVPSTDTQYF; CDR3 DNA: TGCGCCAGCAGCTTGGTCCCTAGCACAGATACGCAGTATTTT
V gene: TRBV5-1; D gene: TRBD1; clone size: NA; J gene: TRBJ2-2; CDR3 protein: CASSYGTGTGELFF; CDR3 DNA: TGCGCCAGCAGCTACGGGACAGGGACCGGGGAGCTGTTTTTT
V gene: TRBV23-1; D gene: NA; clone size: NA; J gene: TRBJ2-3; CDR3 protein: CASRVTLATDTQYF; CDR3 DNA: TGCGCCAGCAGGGTTACCCTAGCGACAGATACGCAGTATTTT
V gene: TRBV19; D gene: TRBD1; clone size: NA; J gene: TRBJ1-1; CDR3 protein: CASSILPGGHGAFF; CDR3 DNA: TGTGCCAGTAGTATTCTGCCAGGGGGCCATGGAGCTTTCTTT
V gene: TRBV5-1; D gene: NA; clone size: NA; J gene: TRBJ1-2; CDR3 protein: CASSPMGGHGYTF; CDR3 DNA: TGCGCCAGCAGCCCTATGGGGGGACATGGCTACACCTTC
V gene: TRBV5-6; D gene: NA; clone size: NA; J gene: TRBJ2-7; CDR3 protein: CASSVTYEQYF; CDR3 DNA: TGTGCCAGCAGCGTAACCTACGAGCAGTACTTC
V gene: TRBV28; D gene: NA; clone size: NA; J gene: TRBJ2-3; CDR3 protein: CASSYGTRYTDTQYF; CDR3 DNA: TGTGCCAGCAGTTACGGGACAAGATACACAGATACGCAGTATTTT
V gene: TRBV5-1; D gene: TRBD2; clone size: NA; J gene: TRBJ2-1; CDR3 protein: CASSLPTLAVINEQFF; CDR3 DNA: TGCGCCAGCAGCTTGCCAACCCTAGCGGTAATCAATGAGCAGTTCTTC